This T cell receptor (beta chain) was sequenced during a study of cytomegalovirus exposure and HLA in healthy donors. Vbeta (60) and Jbeta (13) primers were used in the PCR. Produced via immunoSEQ multiplex PCR; TCRdb's table is partial and in-frame only. Among some 210,000 clones, more than 75% were seen once, and the ten largest hold 3% to 4.5%. Study-wide results and limits: Highly shared sequence variants in one cluster were likely a sequencing artifact. Generally TCR sequences proved uncommon, though certain public TCRs appeared in numerous donors.

As for this clone: Its target is unknown. The identical CDR3 is also encoded by other nucleotide sequences in the sample.

Sequenced material: PBMCs. The receptor was isolated from a male donor in good health and CMV-seronegative.

CDR3 nucleotides: TGTGCCAGCAGCTTGGGGGACAGGGGGCTCCAAGAGACCCAGTACTTC. This gives the protein CASSLGDRGLQETQYF. The chain has TRBV7-9 and TRBJ2-5, with TRBD1 identical over 12 bases. J lost 1 base, V lost 3 bases, and 3 bases had no gene match. This CDR3 comprises 16 residues. Germline CDR1 and CDR2: SEHNR and FQNEAQ (reference sequence).